This T cell receptor (beta chain) was observed in a study of cytotoxic CD8 clonotypes in ibrutinib-treated CLL. Study background: Included were roughly ten relapsed/refractory and about 14 treatment-naive patients, of whom 17 to 18 were IGHV unmutated.

In this sample, this clone turned up once. Here immunoSEQ multiplex PCR was the method, and the copy in TCRdb shows in-frame clones only, minus some. Found here are about 160,000 clones, approximately 90% of them singletons; the top ten hold over 2.5%. The source material was PBMCs, sampled at disease progression, from a patient treated with ibrutinib. The TCR originated in a human donor with chronic lymphocytic leukemia.

The CDR3 DNA reads TGCAGCGTTGGGGAAGCGGGAGGAGATACGCAGTATTTT. Protein: CSVGEAGGDTQYF. The rearrangement links TRBV29-1 to TRBJ2-3; 9 bases map to TRBD2. Germline V CDR1 and CDR2: SQVTM, ANQGSEA. The CDR3 runs to 13 residues. V shed 4 bases, J shed 5 bases, and the junction held 4 bases outside the gene matches.